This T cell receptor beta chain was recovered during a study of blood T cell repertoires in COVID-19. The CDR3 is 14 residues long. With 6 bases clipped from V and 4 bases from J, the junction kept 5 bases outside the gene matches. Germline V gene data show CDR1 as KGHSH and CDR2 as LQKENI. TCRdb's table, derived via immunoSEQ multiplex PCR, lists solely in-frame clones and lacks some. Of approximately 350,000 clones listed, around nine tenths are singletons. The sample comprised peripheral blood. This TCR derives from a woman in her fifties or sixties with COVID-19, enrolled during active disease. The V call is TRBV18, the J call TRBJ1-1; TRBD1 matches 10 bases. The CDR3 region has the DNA TGTGCCAGCTCCCCGACAGGGGGCGGCACTGAAGCTTTCTTT. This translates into CASSPTGGGTEAFF.